This T cell receptor beta chain was identified in a study of blood T cell repertoires in COVID-19. Participants were aged about 18 to 100 years from more than 20 US areas. The CDR3 extends over 14 amino acids. Trimming cost V 5 bases and J 0 bases; bases outside gene matches: 3. Germline V CDR1 and CDR2: MNHEY, SMNVEV (reference sequence). As originally analysed: Reference gene primer amplification in the assay estimated nucleated cell counts. Libraries were prepared by immunoSEQ multiplex PCR; TCRdb keeps only in-frame clonotypes and omits some of them. V and J calls and clone size are those listed in that table; D and trimming were worked out from the DNA. The table lists about 200,000 clones, about 86% of them singletons.

The sequenced material came from PBMCs or T cells enriched from blood (not recorded which). The receptor's source is a woman aged 40 to 49 with acute COVID-19. V and J are TRBV27 and TRBJ1-1; 7 bases match TRBD1. The CDR3 sequence is CASSKGQLNTEAFF. The CDR3 nucleotides read TGTGCCAGCAGTAAGGGACAGCTGAACACTGAAGCTTTCTTT.